Detailed here is one TCR beta chain. These data belong to a study of spatial heterogeneity in lung cancer. Trimming shortened V by 2 bases and J by 0 bases, and 12 bases separated the two germline ends. The germline V gene has CDR1 SGDLS and CDR2 YYNGEE. CDR3 size: 15 residues. TCRdb analysed the 5' RACE reads with MiXCR anew, one entry per CDR3 protein. This sample has 80,000 to 95,000 distinct CDR3 sequences, with around 10% found just once. Time point described: sample taken at primary tumor resection. Whole RNA, isolated from tumor, nontumor lung or frozen PBMC, was sequenced without prior sorting. Patients with untreated early-stage non-small cell lung cancer, numbering 72, were the donors.

The chain uses TRBV9 and TRBJ2-7; D unresolved. Sequenced material: PBMCs, taken at surgery. This receptor was taken from a male donor with early-stage non-small cell lung cancer. DNA for the CDR3: TGTGCCAGCAGCGTGAGTCTAGTGAGCTCCTACGAGCAGTACTTC. Translated, it gives CASSVSLVSSYEQYF.